This record concerns one TCR beta chain sequence. In this sample, this clonotype turned up a few times. There is no known antigen for this receptor. Per-base quality was not reported, and no clone a single base away is much larger than it. Between the V and J ends, shortened by 6 bases and 0 bases respectively, the junction contains 15 bases. CDR1 and CDR2 are drawn from the germline V gene: MDHEN, SYDVKM. The CDR3 starts with the cysteine, ends with the phenylalanine, and has 16 residues. Of all the DNA, just the CDR3 is kept, 48 bases in frame from base 1. TCRdb shows the sequencer as Illumina HiSeq 2500. Quantitative 5'-RACE with molecular barcodes was the method used to prepare the TCR beta libraries. The authors' analysis ran thus. A new computational method based on a probabilistic model of VDJ rearrangement was used to identify disease-linked TCR variants. TCRdb's own reprocessing of the public reads used fastp at Q25 and MiXCR and kept productive beta chains. Every entry covers one CDR3 protein and lists the most common genes and DNA from its rows. These V and J calls rely on TCRdb rather than the paper's analysis. The sample records fewer than 180,000 distinct CDR3 sequences, 40% to 50% of which are singletons. The biggest ten clones account for roughly 15% of the sample.

The data stem from a study of CD8 T cells in ankylosing spondylitis (dated by TCRdb to the late 2010s). Looking at the study overall: To find TCR variants linked to disease, the study profiled T cell receptor beta repertoires in ankylosing spondylitis patients and healthy donors. Peripheral blood samples were taken, and synovial fluid was additionally collected from ankylosing spondylitis patients. In total, the full study cohort was made up of 95 to 110 healthy donors and roughly 27 ankylosing spondylitis patients.

The full study reports these points: A TCR beta motif made up of several highly homologous amino acid variants appeared to be characteristic of blood from ankylosing spondylitis patients. According to the report, matched synovial fluid samples from ankylosing spondylitis patients were significantly enriched for the disease-linked clones. The disease-linked clones had a CD8+ phenotype and were found at relatively low frequencies in peripheral blood. Some of the motif variants had been reported before in the synovial fluid and blood of reactive arthritis patients, a finding that suggests common disease-initiation mechanisms.

Synovial fluid samples were paired with blood samples taken from the same ankylosing spondylitis patients. This sequence uses TRBV28 and TRBJ1-5; the D gene is perhaps TRBD1, from 5 matching bases. Sequencing used synovial fluid, either unsorted or a sorted T cell fraction (not recorded which). This TCR derives from a male donor with ankylosing spondylitis. The CDR3 region has the sequence CASSVWDSYSNQPQHF. The sequenced DNA: TGTGCCAGCAGCGTTTGGGACTCCTATAGCAATCAGCCCCAGCATTTT.